A single sample gave rise to the 5 T cell receptor beta chains below, sequenced in a study of identical twins. TCRdb redid the calling of the 5' RACE reads with MiXCR, one entry per CDR3 protein. The sample shows roughly 570,000 distinct CDR3 sequences, approximately 9.6% of them seen only once. These data were also filed under a second study, of yellow fever vaccine responses in identical twins.

The sequencing input was PBMCs. The origin of the receptors is a woman younger than 30 in good health.

This clonotype turned up a few times. The genes are TRBV20-1 and TRBJ2-3; D remains unclear. The CDR3 consists of 13 residues. V dropped 0 bases and J dropped 1 base, with 5 bases sitting between them. Looked up from germline, CDR1 is DFQATT and CDR2 is SNEGSKA (reference sequence). The DNA of the CDR3 is TGCAGTGCTAGAGATACGCGCACAGATACGCAGTATTTT. This translates into CSARDTRTDTQYF.

This clonotype was detected a few times. The chain has TRBV5-1 and TRBJ2-1, with 12 nucleotides matching TRBD2. Germline-derived CDR1 and CDR2 are SGHRS and YFSETQ. This CDR3 has 18 residues. V was clipped by 4 bases and J by 9 bases; unmatched bases: 17. The CDR3 nucleotides read TGCGCCAGCAGCCCAACGACTAGCGGGAGCATGTGGGATAGTGAGCAGTTCTTC. Its translation: CASSPTTSGSMWDSEQFF.

The chain has TRBV27 and TRBJ2-7; 9 nucleotides line up with TRBD1. V was pared by 5 bases and J by 3 bases, with 8 bases of the junction left unmatched. This CDR3 contains 15 residues. Germline CDR1 is MNHEY and CDR2 is SMNVEV (reference sequence). DNA of the CDR3: TGTGCCAGCAGTGTTCCCGGGACAGGGTTCTACGAGCAGTACTTC. Protein product: CASSVPGTGFYEQYF.

This clonotype has more than one count but fewer than ten. The chain couples TRBV7-6 to TRBJ1-4; tentative D call: TRBD1 (6 bases). Looked up from germline, CDR1 is SGHVS and CDR2 is FNYEAQ. V lost 5 bases and J lost 5, with 12 bases in between. This CDR3 is 14 amino acids long. The CDR3 DNA sequence: TGTGCCAGCAGCCACAGGGTAAAGAATGAAAAACTGTTTTTT. Its protein is CASSHRVKNEKLFF.

The DNA for the CDR3 is TGTGCCAGCAGCCAAGGGGCGGATTCACCCCTCCACTTT. Translating gives CASSQGADSPLHF. The chain employs TRBV3-1 and TRBJ1-6; no clear D gene. Trimming removed 1 base at V and 8 bases at J, with 6 bases between. Germline V gives CDR1 LGHDT, CDR2 YNNKEL (reference sequence). The CDR3 runs 13 residues.